This T cell receptor (beta chain) was identified during a study of tumor-infiltrating lymphocytes in primary liver carcinoma. Each 20-30 mg portion of unsorted bulk tissue served as the source for co-extraction of RNA and DNA. Over 80% viable tumor cells were present in every tumor sample. Study outcomes and limitations: It was observed that only about 7.5-25% of the top clones appeared in every one of the five tumor regions. The top-250-clone fraction was significantly higher in tumors than in blood (p = 0.039). Pairs comparing tumor with adjacent tissue or blood overlapped less than pairs drawn from tumor regions.

A constant-region primer served to make TCR beta cDNA from about 490 ng total RNA. Library construction for TCR beta comprised three nested multiplex PCR rounds performed with slightly modified ARM-PCR. For around 10 cycles apiece, the opening two PCR rounds ran with TRBV1-TRBV30 forward primers and a C-beta reverse primer. MiXCR, run by TCRdb on the multiplex PCR reads, gives a single entry per CDR3 protein. The data hold roughly 100,000 distinct CDR3 sequences, with 80% to 85% observed a single time. This clonotype has just one count. The antigen remains unidentified. Deletions cut 3 bases from V and 11 bases from J, with 13 bases between. The CDR3 covers 13 residues. CDR1 and CDR2 (germline): LGHNA, YNFKEQ.

The chain couples TRBV4-2 to TRBJ2-2, with TRBD2 as a possible D gene (6 bases). Sequenced: liver tumor tissue from sampling region 3. Indicated subset: tumor region T3, left-lateral pole. The receptor was isolated from a man aged 35-49 years with primary liver carcinoma and hepatitis B virus infection. The CDR3: CASSHAGSCELFF. The CDR3, as DNA: TGTGCCAGCAGCCACGCGGGGTCCTGTGAGCTGTTTTTT.